A selection of T cell receptor beta chains follows, all from one sample in a study of spatial heterogeneity in lung cancer. MiXCR, applied by TCRdb to the 5' RACE reads, yields one record per CDR3 protein. The table has more than 1,500 distinct CDR3 sequences, roughly 7.1% seen once. Source: normal lung tissue next to the tumor, taken at surgery. All receptors come from a male donor with early-stage non-small cell lung cancer. Each CDR3 is given with its conserved first and last residue. Fields, in order: CDR3 length, clone size, D gene, V gene, J gene, CDR3 DNA, CDR3 protein. A D gene is named only where the DNA matches it firmly. Some rows have no size entry. The others give once, few or many, or a class for an expanded clone.

length: 14; size: once; D: NA; V: TRBV7-3; J: TRBJ2-3; DNA: TGTGCCAGCAGCTTAACGAGGGACTTTGATACGCAGTATTTT; CDR3: CASSLTRDFDTQYF
length: 18; size: NA; D: NA; V: TRBV12-1; J: TRBJ2-2; DNA: TGTGCCAGCAGCTTAGTTTCTAGCGTGCTTGGTGACACCGGGGAGCTGTTTTTT; CDR3: CASSLVSSVLGDTGELFF
length: 14; size: many; D: NA; V: TRBV19; J: TRBJ2-7; DNA: TGTGCCAGTAGTATTGGCTCTTCCACCTACGAGCAGTACTTC; CDR3: CASSIGSSTYEQYF
length: 16; size: medium-sized; D: NA; V: TRBV7-2; J: TRBJ1-6; DNA: TGTGCCAGCAGCTTAGTAACCGGACAGCTTAATTCACCCCTCCACTTT; CDR3: CASSLVTGQLNSPLHF
length: 15; size: medium-sized; D: NA; V: TRBV7-9; J: TRBJ2-2; DNA: TGTGCCAGCAGCCCGGTGGACAGCAACACCGGGGAGCTGTTTTTT; CDR3: CASSPVDSNTGELFF
length: 14; size: medium-sized; D: TRBD1; V: TRBV20-1; J: TRBJ1-5; DNA: TGCAGTGCTAGCCAGGGACAGGGCGGTCAGCCCCAGCATTTT; CDR3: CSASQGQGGQPQHF
length: 16; size: NA; D: TRBD2; V: TRBV5-1; J: TRBJ2-2; DNA: TGCGCCAGCAGCTTAAGCGGGACCCCGGGGACCGGGGAGCTGTTTTTT; CDR3: CASSLSGTPGTGELFF
length: 14; size: medium-sized; D: NA; V: TRBV13; J: TRBJ2-5; DNA: TGTGCCAGCAGCTTACCGACAGAGCAAGAGACCCAGTACTTC; CDR3: CASSLPTEQETQYF
length: 13; size: medium-sized; D: TRBD1; V: TRBV27; J: TRBJ2-4; DNA: TGTGCCAGCAGGACAGGGGCGGTGGACATTCAGTACTTC; CDR3: CASRTGAVDIQYF
length: 13; size: few; D: NA; V: TRBV10-3; J: TRBJ2-2; DNA: TGTGCCACACTCAATGGGGCAGGCGGGGAGCTGTTTTTT; CDR3: CATLNGAGGELFF
length: 14; size: medium-sized; D: TRBD1; V: TRBV12-3/TRBV12-4; J: TRBJ2-7; DNA: TGTGCCAGCAGCAGGTCCCAGGGGGCGCGCGAGCAGTACTTC; CDR3: CASSRSQGAREQYF
length: 15; size: medium-sized; D: TRBD1; V: TRBV28; J: TRBJ1-4; DNA: TGTGCCAGCAGTTTCTGGACAGGGGGCGGTGAAAAACTGTTTTTT; CDR3: CASSFWTGGGEKLFF
length: 12; size: medium-sized; D: NA; V: TRBV10-3; J: TRBJ1-2; DNA: TGTGCCATCAGTGAGAGGAACTATGGCTACACCTTC; CDR3: CAISERNYGYTF
length: 17; size: few; D: NA; V: TRBV4-2; J: TRBJ1-5; DNA: TGTGCCAGCAGCCAATGGGCAGCCAGTAGTAGCAATCAGCCCCAGCATTTT; CDR3: CASSQWAASSSNQPQHF
length: 15; size: medium-sized; D: TRBD1; V: TRBV7-9; J: TRBJ1-1; DNA: TGTGCCAGCAGCTGGCCGGGACAGGGGGCGACTGAAGCTTTCTTT; CDR3: CASSWPGQGATEAFF
length: 15; size: large; D: TRBD1; V: TRBV3-1; J: TRBJ2-7; DNA: TGTGCCAGCAGCCCCGGGCTCAGGGGGCTCTACGAGCAGTACTTC; CDR3: CASSPGLRGLYEQYF
length: 15; size: large; D: NA; V: TRBV7-6; J: TRBJ1-2; DNA: TGTGCCAGCAGCTTAGATCTTGCAGGGGCGAATGGCTACACCTTC; CDR3: CASSLDLAGANGYTF
length: 14; size: medium-sized; D: TRBD2; V: TRBV20-1; J: TRBJ2-1; DNA: TGCAGTGCTTTGACTAGCGGGGGGAGGAATGAGCAGTTCTTC; CDR3: CSALTSGGRNEQFF
length: 14; size: large; D: NA; V: TRBV6-2/TRBV6-3; J: TRBJ1-5; DNA: TGTGCCAGCAGTAAACGGGGAGACAATCAGCCCCAGCATTTT; CDR3: CASSKRGDNQPQHF
length: 14; size: NA; D: TRBD1; V: TRBV5-1; J: TRBJ2-5; DNA: TGCGCCAGCAGCCCGGGACAGGGGGGAGAGACCCAGTACTTC; CDR3: CASSPGQGGETQYF
length: 15; size: medium-sized; D: NA; V: TRBV7-2; J: TRBJ2-7; DNA: TGTGCCAGCAGCTTAGCGCCCGACATATTTAGGGAGCAGTACTTC; CDR3: CASSLAPDIFREQYF
length: 13; size: large; D: NA; V: TRBV7-2; J: TRBJ2-7; DNA: TGTGCCAGCACCTCCGACTGGAATTACGAGCAGTACTTC; CDR3: CASTSDWNYEQYF
length: 14; size: medium-sized; D: TRBD1; V: TRBV5-5; J: TRBJ1-5; DNA: TGTGCCAGCAGCTTGGAGACAGGGAATCAGCCCCAGCATTTT; CDR3: CASSLETGNQPQHF
length: 14; size: few; D: NA; V: TRBV6-2/TRBV6-3; J: TRBJ1-5; DNA: TGTGCCAGCAGTTTTACACAGGGAGATCAGCCCCAGCATTTT; CDR3: CASSFTQGDQPQHF
length: 15; size: NA; D: NA; V: TRBV4-3; J: TRBJ1-5; DNA: TGCGCCAGCAGCCAGGCACAGGGAGTGGGGCAGCCCCAGCATTTT; CDR3: CASSQAQGVGQPQHF
length: 15; size: medium-sized; D: NA; V: TRBV5-1; J: TRBJ1-2; DNA: TGCGCCAGCAGCTTGGACAGTGGTTTCTTCTATGGCTACACCTTC; CDR3: CASSLDSGFFYGYTF
length: 15; size: few; D: TRBD1; V: TRBV7-9; J: TRBJ2-2; DNA: TGTGCCAGCAGCGCCGAGACAGGGGACCCGCGTGAGCTGTTTTTT; CDR3: CASSAETGDPRELFF
length: 14; size: medium-sized; D: NA; V: TRBV14; J: TRBJ2-2; DNA: TGTGCCAGCAGCCAAGATGTGTTCACCGGGGAGCTGTTTTTT; CDR3: CASSQDVFTGELFF
length: 15; size: NA; D: NA; V: TRBV15; J: TRBJ2-3; DNA: TGTGCCACCAGCAGAGGAGGGGGTATCACAGATACGCAGTATTTT; CDR3: CATSRGGGITDTQYF
length: 14; size: medium-sized; D: NA; V: TRBV7-2; J: TRBJ2-3; DNA: TGTGCCAGCAGCTTCGGGACTTCTCGTAGTCCGCAGTATTTT; CDR3: CASSFGTSRSPQYF